This T cell receptor beta chain originates from a study of Graves' ophthalmopathy and Graves' hyperthyroidism. Findings of the study overall: Thyroid clonotypes that were expanded above 0.001 frequency mostly also appeared in blood. Ophthalmopathy progression predictions by the model showed about 79% specificity and roughly 71% sensitivity.

As concerns this clonotype: What it recognizes is unknown.

Investigators amplified TCR beta CDR3 regions from RNA transcripts. Investigators did first-round RT-PCR with HTBI primers, then second-round multiplex PCR. TCRdb re-called the multiplex PCR reads with MiXCR, one entry per CDR3 protein. The table has over a million distinct CDR3 sequences, 35% to 45% seen once. The CDR3 has 14 residues. Germline trimming cut 5 bases from V and 5 bases from J; bases unmatched to any gene: 8. Germline CDR1 reads MNHEY; CDR2 reads SVGEGT. Patients were excluded if they had other autoimmune diseases or uncontrolled infections, and likewise if pregnancy or lactation applied.

Sequences were obtained from peripheral blood or thyroid tissue (not recorded which). The chain carries TRBV6-2 or TRBV6-3 and TRBJ1-2, with 7 bases aligning to TRBD1. The source is an adult man with Graves' hyperthyroidism. CDR3 in amino acids: CASSHDRDGYGYTF. The CDR3 DNA sequence: TGTGCCAGCAGTCACGACAGGGACGGGTATGGCTACACCTTC.